A single sample gave rise to the 16 T cell receptor beta chains below, sequenced in a study of identical twins. TCRdb itself ran the 5' RACE reads through MiXCR, one entry per CDR3 protein. Among roughly 1.6 million distinct CDR3 sequences listed, about 32% were seen once. What was sequenced was cord blood. These TCRs come from a newborn girl in good health.

The V call is TRBV7-9, the J call TRBJ2-1, with 8 positions matching TRBD1. The V segment lost 4 bases and the J segment 10 bases; nucleotides outside the gene matches: 18. Germline values: CDR1 SEHNR, CDR2 FQNEAQ (reference sequence). CDR3 length: 17 residues. Here the CDR3 reads CASSSETGVGYVCEQFF. CDR3 nucleotides: TGTGCCAGCAGCTCGGAGACAGGGGTCGGATATGTCTGCGAGCAGTTCTTC. The full variable domain, its missing parts supplied by reference TRBV7-9 and TRBJ2-1, is DTGVSQNPRHKITKRGQNVTFRCDPISEHNRLYWYRQTLGQGPEFLTYFQNEAQLEKSRLLSDRFSAERPKGSFSTLEIQRTEQGDSAMYLCASSSETGVGYVCEQFFGPGTRLTVL.

About this clonotype itself: A much larger clonotype is one base distant, so this may be a read error. The chain recombines TRBV10-3 with TRBJ2-1; D gene ambiguous. Trimming stripped 4 bases from V and 13 bases from J, with 14 bases between. CDR3 length equals 12 residues. The germline CDR1 and CDR2 sequences are ENHRY and SYGVKD. In DNA, the CDR3 is TGTGCCATCAGTGGTCGAGGAGAGACCCAGTTCTTC. Its translation is CAISGRGETQFF.

Regarding this clonotype: One end of the junction varies from germline; a read error may be responsible. The rearrangement links TRBV12-3 or TRBV12-4 to TRBJ1-2, with D perhaps matching TRBD1 (5 bases). CDR3 length equals 12 residues. The CDR3: CASSFGGYGYAF. DNA of the CDR3: TGTGCCAGCAGTTTCGGGGGGTATGGCTACGCCTTC.

This clonotype was observed a single time. The chain recombines TRBV5-6 with TRBJ2-3, with 12 positions matching TRBD2. In germline, CDR1 is SGHDT, CDR2 YYEEEE. V shed 0 bases, J shed 5 bases, and the junction held 4 bases outside the gene matches. CDR3 length equals 16 residues. The DNA for the CDR3 is TGTGCCAGCAGCTTGGTTGGACTAGCGGGATTAGATACGCAGTATTTT. Protein: CASSLVGLAGLDTQYF.

This clonotype was seen repeatedly, ten times or more. The CDR3 bases are TGTGCCAGCAGCCTGGGGGAGGGACCTTACAATGAGCAGTTCTTC. As protein: CASSLGEGPYNEQFF. The genes are TRBV11-2 and TRBJ2-1; the match to TRBD2 covers 7 bases. From germline, CDR1 is SGHAT and CDR2 FQNNGV. CDR3 length equals 15 residues. With V trimmed by 5 bases and J by 4 bases, 8 bases remained unmatched.

This chain links TRBV7-8 with TRBJ2-7; 7 bases match TRBD2. CDR1 is SGHVS and CDR2 is FQNEAQ in the germline V gene. V gave up 1 base and J gave up 10 bases; unmatched junction bases: 10. CDR3 length: 14 residues. The DNA for the CDR3 is TGTGCCAGCAGCTTAGGGACTAGTTCCCCCAGACAGTACTTC. The encoded protein is CASSLGTSSPRQYF.

This clonotype has more than one count but fewer than ten. The chain couples TRBV20-1 to TRBJ2-3; 12 nucleotides match TRBD2. Germline values: CDR1 DFQATT, CDR2 SNEGSKA (reference sequence). The trim removed 6 bases at V and 3 bases at J, leaving 7 bases unmatched. The CDR3 contains 15 residues. The CDR3 region is CSAVALAGGTDTQYF. The CDR3 DNA is TGCAGTGCCGTCGCACTAGCGGGAGGTACAGATACGCAGTATTTT.

With regard to this clonotype: Mismatch with germline at one junction end may stem from a read error. J is TRBJ1-5 and V is TRBV10-3; 10 positions agree with TRBD1. The CDR3 covers 16 residues. Germline V gives CDR1 ENHRY, CDR2 SYGVKD. CDR3 in DNA: TGTGCCATCAGTGAGTCTGGGACAGGGGAAGATCATCCCCAGCATTTT. Translating gives CAISESGTGEDHPQHF.

There are a few counts of this clonotype. The V and J genes are TRBV5-6 and TRBJ2-7, with TRBD1 as a possible D gene (6 bases). This CDR3 region has 13 residues. V dropped 5 bases and J dropped 3 bases, with 12 bases sitting between them. Germline V gene sequence: CDR1 SGHDT, CDR2 YYEEEE. The CDR3 loop is CASSPGAYYEQYF. The DNA for the CDR3 is TGTGCCAGCAGTCCAGGGGCCTACTACGAGCAGTACTTC.

The genes are TRBV20-1 and TRBJ2-1; 10 bases map to TRBD2. CDR3 length: 14 amino acids. Germline CDR1 reads DFQATT; CDR2 reads SNEGSKA (reference sequence). Germline trimming cut 3 bases from V and 12 bases from J; bases unmatched to any gene: 11. CDR3: CSASSGGRLDTQFF. CDR3 sequence (DNA): TGCAGTGCTAGTAGCGGGGGGAGGTTAGATACGCAGTTCTTC.

The CDR3 protein is CASSQEIGRTMNTEAFF. The CDR3 DNA reads TGTGCCAGCAGCCAAGAGATCGGGCGCACAATGAACACTGAAGCTTTCTTT. V is TRBV4-2 and J is TRBJ1-1, with D hard to call. Germline CDR1 LGHNA, CDR2 YNFKEQ. CDR3 length: 17 residues. The V end lost 0 bases, the J end lost 0 bases, and 14 bases lay between the germline ends.

This clonotype was counted between two and nine times. The CDR3, as DNA: TGTGCCAGCAGCCCACGGACCATGTTAAACATTCAGTACTTC. Translating gives CASSPRTMLNIQYF. V is TRBV28 and J is TRBJ2-4; no reliable D call. CDR3 size: 14 residues. Per germline, CDR1 MDHEN and CDR2 SYDVKM. The V gene lost 6 bases and the J gene lost 6 bases, with 15 bases spanning the gap.

Ten or more counts support this clonotype. This chain joins TRBV5-1 and TRBJ2-1; D possibly uses TRBD1 or TRBD2 (5 bases each). Germline lookup yields CDR1 SGHRS and CDR2 YFSETQ. The germline V and J ends were trimmed by 0 bases and 4 bases, with 11 bases remaining between them. This CDR3 is built from 15 residues. CDR3 loop: CASSLEGDPYNEQFF. The DNA for the CDR3 is TGCGCCAGCAGCTTGGAAGGGGACCCTTACAATGAGCAGTTCTTC.

This chain joins TRBV20-1 and TRBJ2-5; D might be TRBD1 or TRBD2, each matching 5 bases. This CDR3 spans 16 amino acids. Trimming removed 2 bases from V and 11 bases from J, with 27 bases in between. CDR1 and CDR2 from the germline V gene are DFQATT and SNEGSKA (reference sequence). The CDR3 region is CSARNPPGRPYNEQYF. CDR3 bases: TGCAGTGCTAGAAACCCCCCGGGACGCCCATACAATGAGCAGTACTTC.

This clonotype was detected a few times. The J gene is TRBJ1-2, the V gene TRBV20-1; D remains ambiguous. The CDR3 runs 10 residues. Germline assignment: CDR1 DFQATT and CDR2 SNEGSKA (reference sequence). Deletions cut 5 bases from V and 1 base from J, with 2 bases between. CDR3 in DNA: TGCAGTGCTCTTAACTATGGCTACACCTTC. As protein: CSALNYGYTF.

V gene TRBV9 combines with J gene TRBJ2-3; 11 nucleotides match TRBD2. The V gene end was trimmed by 3 bases and the J gene end by 2 bases; junction bases not matched to a gene: 5. The germline V gene encodes CDR1 SGDLS and CDR2 YYNGEE. This CDR3 contains 16 residues. For the CDR3, the DNA is TGTGCCAGCAGCGGTCTAGCGGGAGGCCTCACAGATACGCAGTATTTT. The encoded protein is CASSGLAGGLTDTQYF.